These 4 T cell receptor beta chains originate from one sample sequenced in a study of T cell responses to AZD1222 COVID-19 vaccine (dated by TCRdb to 2020 to 2023). The time point label here, explained by the study, means: about 28 days (+/-7) after the second vaccine dose. The library was built by means of the immunoSEQ multiplex PCR assay. Drawn from immuneACCESS, this table holds only the in-frame rearrangements with V and J called that TCRdb kept. Clones are partly lost; checked studies trace under half to an unresolved V gene and leave the rest unexplained. For this sample the table gives 160,000 or so clones, of which over 80% were detected only once. The ten largest clones add up to over 8% of the sample. The source was peripheral blood, collected 28 days after the second AZD1222 dose. These receptors were collected from an adult who received the AZD1222 COVID-19 vaccine.

The chain is built from TRBV7-2 and TRBJ1-1; maybe TRBD1 (6 bases). Trimming cost V 5 bases and J 1 base, with 8 bases left between them. Per the germline V gene, CDR1 is SGHTA and CDR2 is FQGNSA. The CDR3 is 13 amino acids. CDR3 amino acids: CASSRGQNTEAFF. The DNA of the CDR3 is TGTGCCAGCAGCCGGGGGCAGAACACTGAAGCTTTCTTT.

This chain connects TRBV6-2 or TRBV6-3 to TRBJ1-1; TRBD1 agrees at 7 bases. The J segment lost 5 bases and the V segment lost 5 bases, leaving 14 bases of the junction unmatched. This CDR3 comprises 16 residues. Germline CDR1 is MNHEY and CDR2 is SVGEGT. This CDR3 reads CASSSGLPTRGTEAFF. CDR3 nucleotide sequence: TGTGCCAGCAGTAGCGGACTTCCGACCAGGGGGACTGAAGCTTTCTTT.

J is TRBJ1-1 and V is TRBV28; maybe TRBD1 (6 bases). CDR1 and CDR2 from the germline V gene are MDHEN and SYDVKM. V dropped 10 bases and J dropped 1 base, with 13 bases sitting between them. CDR3 length: 13 residues. The DNA of the CDR3 is TGTGCCACCCGAAGGGGGGGGAACACTGAAGCTTTCTTT. Protein: CATRRGGNTEAFF.

The V call is TRBV29-1, the J call TRBJ1-1; 9 bases fit TRBD1. CDR1 and CDR2 (germline): SQVTM, ANQGSEA. The CDR3 is 13 amino acids. The V and J ends lost 4 bases and 4 bases, in that order; junction bases with no gene match: 4. The chain's CDR3 is CSVAMTGGTEAFF. CDR3 DNA: TGCAGCGTTGCGATGACAGGGGGCACTGAAGCTTTCTTT.